This T cell receptor beta chain was sequenced for a study of patients and donors after allogeneic stem cell transplantation. TCRdb fed the RT-PCR reads into MiXCR, producing one record per CDR3 protein. The sample includes about 230,000 distinct CDR3 sequences, roughly an eighth of them seen just once. Between the trimmed V and J ends, which lost 0 bases and 17 bases, there was a span of 17 bases. The CDR3 extends over 14 amino acids. Germline values: CDR1 MNHNS, CDR2 SASEGT. The source of this sequence is a human donor who was either an allogeneic HSCT recipient or a stem cell or donor lymphocyte infusion donor (not recorded which). It is not recorded whose cells these are; they may come from a transplant donor. Sequenced sample: blood, either unsorted or a sorted T cell fraction (not recorded which). The chain has TRBV6-1 and TRBJ1-6, with D possibly TRBD1 on 6 matching bases. The CDR3 loop reads CASSEARGTVVIHF. CDR3 DNA sequence: TGTGCCAGCAGTGAAGCCAGGGGCACGGTTGTTATCCACTTT.